This is a list of T cell receptor beta chains from one sample in a study of technical replicates of blood from several donors. Here immunoSEQ multiplex PCR was the method, and the copy in TCRdb shows in-frame clones only, minus some. The sample shows more than 90,000 clones, about 96% of them seen only once. Material for sequencing was T cells isolated from PBMCs. Receptors originate from a human donor in good health. CDR3s include the opening cysteine and the closing phenylalanine or tryptophan. The D gene is left open where the match is weak. The size of a clone is reported for some rows only, either as once, few or many, or as a class for expanded clones.

v_call: TRBV5-1
j_call: TRBJ1-1
d_call: TRBD1
clone_size: NA
cdr3_aa: CASSMQGVNTEAFF
cdr3_nt: TGCGCCAGCAGCATGCAGGGGGTGAACACTGAAGCTTTCTTT

v_call: TRBV30
j_call: TRBJ1-1
d_call: NA
clone_size: few
cdr3_aa: CAWTRQNTEAFF
cdr3_nt: TGTGCCTGGACAAGACAGAACACTGAAGCTTTCTTT

v_call: TRBV27
j_call: TRBJ2-2
d_call: TRBD2
clone_size: NA
cdr3_aa: CASSSQRTSAGELFF
cdr3_nt: TGTGCCAGCAGTTCCCAGCGGACTAGCGCCGGGGAGCTGTTTTTT

v_call: TRBV4-1
j_call: TRBJ2-7
d_call: NA
clone_size: NA
cdr3_aa: CASSQDARYEQYF
cdr3_nt: TGCGCCAGCAGCCAAGATGCACGGTACGAGCAGTACTTC

v_call: TRBV27
j_call: TRBJ1-2
d_call: NA
clone_size: NA
cdr3_aa: CASSLSPSRGGGYTF
cdr3_nt: TGTGCCAGCAGTTTATCTCCTTCGAGGGGGGGTGGCTACACCTTC

v_call: TRBV6-1
j_call: TRBJ1-1
d_call: NA
clone_size: NA
cdr3_aa: CASTPRGREAFF
cdr3_nt: TGTGCCAGTACTCCCAGGGGCCGTGAAGCTTTCTTT

v_call: TRBV10-3
j_call: TRBJ2-5
d_call: NA
clone_size: once
cdr3_aa: CAISESEKTQYF
cdr3_nt: TGTGCCATCAGTGAGTCTGAGAAGACCCAGTACTTC

v_call: TRBV28
j_call: TRBJ2-1
d_call: TRBD2
clone_size: NA
cdr3_aa: CASSLYGAQREVNNEQFF
cdr3_nt: TGTGCCAGCAGTTTATACGGGGCCCAGCGGGAGGTCAACAATGAGCAGTTCTTC

v_call: TRBV27
j_call: TRBJ2-7
d_call: TRBD2
clone_size: NA
cdr3_aa: CASSLGGGLQAYEQYF
cdr3_nt: TGTGCCAGCAGTTTAGGGGGGGGATTACAAGCCTACGAGCAGTACTTC

v_call: TRBV27
j_call: TRBJ2-7
d_call: TRBD1
clone_size: NA
cdr3_aa: CASSLSGQGLYEQYF
cdr3_nt: TGTGCCAGCAGTTTATCGGGACAGGGGCTCTACGAGCAGTACTTC

v_call: TRBV11-3
j_call: TRBJ2-1
d_call: NA
clone_size: NA
cdr3_aa: CASSLVGTTYNEQFF
cdr3_nt: TGTGCCAGCAGCTTAGTTGGGACAACCTACAATGAGCAGTTCTTC

v_call: TRBV19
j_call: TRBJ2-7
d_call: NA
clone_size: once
cdr3_aa: CASSHSGSEQYF
cdr3_nt: TGTGCCAGTAGTCACAGTGGAAGCGAGCAGTACTTC

v_call: TRBV28
j_call: TRBJ2-6
d_call: NA
clone_size: NA
cdr3_aa: CASSPSPAPSGANVLTF
cdr3_nt: TGTGCCAGCAGTCCTAGCCCGGCCCCCTCTGGGGCCAACGTCCTGACTTTC

v_call: TRBV2
j_call: TRBJ2-7
d_call: NA
clone_size: NA
cdr3_aa: CASSDNSYEQYF
cdr3_nt: TGTGCCAGCAGTGACAATAGCTACGAGCAGTACTTC

v_call: TRBV5-1
j_call: TRBJ1-1
d_call: TRBD1
clone_size: NA
cdr3_aa: CASTVGDRGQQAFF
cdr3_nt: TGCGCCAGCACCGTCGGGGACAGGGGACAACAAGCTTTCTTT

v_call: TRBV10-2
j_call: TRBJ1-6
d_call: NA
clone_size: NA
cdr3_aa: CASSERGTSSPLHF
cdr3_nt: TGCGCCAGCAGTGAGCGGGGGACGAGTTCACCCCTCCACTTT

v_call: TRBV30
j_call: TRBJ1-5
d_call: TRBD1
clone_size: NA
cdr3_aa: CAWTGFRTGTGKSNQPQHF
cdr3_nt: TGTGCCTGGACAGGATTTAGGACAGGGACAGGAAAGAGCAATCAGCCCCAGCATTTT

v_call: TRBV6-1
j_call: TRBJ1-2
d_call: NA
clone_size: NA
cdr3_aa: CASSEFLEGTYGYTF
cdr3_nt: TGTGCCAGCAGTGAATTTCTGGAGGGGACCTATGGCTACACCTTC

v_call: TRBV4-1
j_call: TRBJ1-4
d_call: NA
clone_size: NA
cdr3_aa: CASSSASNEKLFF
cdr3_nt: TGCGCCAGCAGCTCCGCTAGTAATGAAAAACTGTTTTTT

v_call: TRBV7-9
j_call: TRBJ2-1
d_call: TRBD2
clone_size: NA
cdr3_aa: CASSPPAGTSPSGEQFF
cdr3_nt: TGTGCCAGCAGCCCACCGGCCGGGACTAGTCCCTCCGGTGAGCAGTTCTTC

v_call: TRBV30
j_call: TRBJ2-1
d_call: TRBD1
clone_size: NA
cdr3_aa: CACRVTGGYNEQFF
cdr3_nt: TGTGCCTGCCGAGTTACAGGGGGCTACAATGAGCAGTTCTTC

v_call: TRBV5-1
j_call: TRBJ1-2
d_call: NA
clone_size: NA
cdr3_aa: CASSLDPQLAYGYTF
cdr3_nt: TGCGCCAGCAGCTTGGACCCCCAGTTGGCCTATGGCTACACCTTC

v_call: TRBV9
j_call: TRBJ1-1
d_call: TRBD1
clone_size: NA
cdr3_aa: CASSVGPSDRGRNTEAFF
cdr3_nt: TGTGCCAGCAGCGTAGGGCCCTCCGACAGGGGCCGCAACACTGAAGCTTTCTTT

v_call: TRBV28
j_call: TRBJ1-5
d_call: TRBD1
clone_size: NA
cdr3_aa: CASSLPGDRHNQPQHF
cdr3_nt: TGTGCCAGCAGTCTCCCCGGGGACAGGCACAATCAGCCCCAGCATTTT

v_call: TRBV4-1
j_call: TRBJ2-4
d_call: TRBD2
clone_size: NA
cdr3_aa: CASSQDIGLAQNIQYF
cdr3_nt: TGCGCCAGCAGCCAAGATATAGGACTAGCCCAAAACATTCAGTACTTC

v_call: TRBV5-1
j_call: TRBJ2-7
d_call: NA
clone_size: NA
cdr3_aa: CASSLSRVEQYF
cdr3_nt: TGCGCCAGCAGCTTGTCCAGGGTCGAGCAGTACTTC

v_call: TRBV29-1
j_call: TRBJ2-7
d_call: TRBD2
clone_size: NA
cdr3_aa: CSVDLGLAQSEQYF
cdr3_nt: TGCAGCGTTGATCTAGGACTAGCGCAGTCCGAGCAGTACTTC

v_call: TRBV30
j_call: TRBJ1-1
d_call: NA
clone_size: NA
cdr3_aa: CAWGWSGRTEAFF
cdr3_nt: TGTGCCTGGGGTTGGTCGGGGAGGACTGAAGCTTTCTTT

v_call: TRBV5-1
j_call: TRBJ2-3
d_call: TRBD2
clone_size: NA
cdr3_aa: CASSLVPSGNPFTGTDTQYF
cdr3_nt: TGCGCCAGCAGCTTGGTGCCTAGCGGGAACCCCTTCACGGGGACAGATACGCAGTATTTT

v_call: TRBV28
j_call: TRBJ2-1
d_call: NA
clone_size: NA
cdr3_aa: CASSGGGPYNEQFF
cdr3_nt: TGTGCCAGCAGTGGGGGGGGCCCCTACAATGAGCAGTTCTTC

v_call: TRBV14
j_call: TRBJ2-1
d_call: TRBD2
clone_size: NA
cdr3_aa: CASSQLTSGGADEQFF
cdr3_nt: TGTGCCAGCAGCCAACTTACTAGCGGGGGGGCGGATGAGCAGTTCTTC

v_call: TRBV7-2
j_call: TRBJ2-3
d_call: NA
clone_size: NA
cdr3_aa: CASSPSLATSTDTQYF
cdr3_nt: TGTGCCAGCAGCCCCTCCCTCGCGACTAGCACAGATACGCAGTATTTT

v_call: TRBV27
j_call: TRBJ1-1
d_call: NA
clone_size: once
cdr3_aa: CASSLTGGGTEAFF
cdr3_nt: TGTGCCAGCAGTTTAACAGGCGGGGGGACTGAAGCTTTCTTT

v_call: TRBV11-2
j_call: TRBJ1-5
d_call: TRBD1
clone_size: few
cdr3_aa: CASSPTTGVRGQPQHF
cdr3_nt: TGTGCCAGCAGCCCGACGACAGGGGTAAGGGGTCAGCCCCAGCATTTT

v_call: TRBV28
j_call: TRBJ2-1
d_call: TRBD2
clone_size: once
cdr3_aa: CASSPRLAGIYNEQFF
cdr3_nt: TGTGCCAGCAGCCCGAGACTAGCGGGAATCTACAATGAGCAGTTCTTC

v_call: TRBV5-1
j_call: TRBJ1-1
d_call: NA
clone_size: NA
cdr3_aa: CASSSGGGAGGAFF
cdr3_nt: TGCGCCAGCAGCTCGGGCGGGGGGGCAGGAGGAGCTTTCTTT

v_call: TRBV28
j_call: TRBJ1-2
d_call: NA
clone_size: NA
cdr3_aa: CASNWRRGTTYYGYTF
cdr3_nt: TGTGCCAGCAACTGGAGACGGGGGACTACCTACTATGGCTACACCTTC

v_call: TRBV27
j_call: TRBJ2-1
d_call: TRBD2
clone_size: NA
cdr3_aa: CASSLNSGRVYEQFF
cdr3_nt: TGTGCCAGCAGTTTAAATAGCGGGAGGGTCTATGAGCAGTTCTTC

v_call: TRBV19
j_call: TRBJ1-5
d_call: TRBD1
clone_size: NA
cdr3_aa: CASSSIPGQGPQHF
cdr3_nt: TGTGCCAGTAGTTCAATCCCGGGACAGGGACCCCAGCATTTT

v_call: TRBV5-4
j_call: TRBJ2-1
d_call: TRBD1
clone_size: NA
cdr3_aa: CASHLGTGRNNEQFF
cdr3_nt: TGTGCCAGCCATCTCGGGACAGGGAGGAACAATGAGCAGTTCTTC

v_call: TRBV11-2
j_call: TRBJ2-2
d_call: NA
clone_size: few
cdr3_aa: CASIGLGELFF
cdr3_nt: TGTGCCAGCATCGGGTTGGGGGAGCTGTTTTTT

v_call: TRBV27
j_call: TRBJ2-1
d_call: NA
clone_size: NA
cdr3_aa: CASRRGGGGVYNEQFF
cdr3_nt: TGTGCCAGCAGAAGGGGAGGCGGCGGGGTCTACAATGAGCAGTTCTTC

v_call: TRBV4-1
j_call: TRBJ2-1
d_call: TRBD1
clone_size: NA
cdr3_aa: CASSGARDRGVNEQFF
cdr3_nt: TGCGCCAGCAGCGGAGCTCGGGACAGGGGAGTGAATGAGCAGTTCTTC

v_call: TRBV4-1
j_call: TRBJ2-5
d_call: TRBD2
clone_size: NA
cdr3_aa: CASSPPPAGGQETQYF
cdr3_nt: TGCGCCAGCAGCCCGCCCCCCGCGGGGGGGCAAGAGACCCAGTACTTC

v_call: TRBV6-5
j_call: TRBJ2-2
d_call: TRBD1
clone_size: NA
cdr3_aa: CAVTGVDTGELFF
cdr3_nt: TGTGCCGTGACAGGGGTCGACACCGGGGAGCTGTTTTTT

v_call: TRBV6-5
j_call: TRBJ1-2
d_call: NA
clone_size: NA
cdr3_aa: CASSPSGGRSYGYTF
cdr3_nt: TGTGCCAGCAGTCCCTCGGGGGGGCGCAGCTATGGCTACACCTTC